The source of this TCR beta chain is a study of post-analysis software for immune sequencing data (dated by TCRdb to the mid-2010s). With respect to the entire study: Relapsing-remitting, secondary progressive and progressive-relapsing multiple sclerosis were recorded as disease courses, and subtype annotation was lacking for some patients. Patient repertoires were compared against roughly 12 previously published healthy control repertoires from donors aged about 6 to 27 years. A subset of samples was prepared in parallel using single-end sample barcoding, then pooled and co-amplified after Illumina adapter ligation.

TCR beta repertoires were profiled from peripheral blood of under 15 young patients with multiple sclerosis to demonstrate the VDJtools post-analysis software. The multiple sclerosis patients were children and adolescents ranging in age from roughly 6 to 15 years. With respect to this clonotype: Its antigen remains unidentified. The record has no base qualities; no much larger clone is one base away.

The method behind the library was PCR. Instrument used: Illumina HiSeq 2500. To reduce PCR and sequencing biases, unique molecular identifiers were incorporated into the TCR beta cDNA libraries. Every 1 to 10 million input T cells yielded roughly 500,000 cDNA molecules, meaning each molecule approximated one T cell. The patient libraries were prepared and sequenced using the same protocol as the earlier healthy control dataset. Samples belonging to the same batch were prepared together, multiplexed and sequenced on a shared HiSeq lane. For the original study's pipeline: Raw barcoded reads were processed with MIGEC, and single-read molecular identifier groups were discarded before consensus assembly and CDR3 extraction. VDJtools was used for post-analysis of the clonotype tables, with diversity normalized by down-sampling every dataset to the smallest sample size. In repertoire overlap clustering, CDR3 amino acid sequences, but not nucleotide sequences, were matched to correct batch-related cross-sample contamination. In-frame beta chains were kept once TCRdb had trimmed the public reads at Q25 with fastp and called clones with MiXCR. CDR3 protein duplicates are merged, each entry listing the most common genes and DNA. The V and J calls shown here were made by TCRdb, not taken from the authors' results. The sample includes hundreds of thousands of distinct CDR3 sequences, with about 32% observed a single time. The ten largest clones capture roughly 0.57% of the sample.

The research as a whole found: Patients showed significantly higher frequencies than controls for roughly five TRBV segments, among them TRBV5-6, TRBV5-1 and TRBV20-1. The multiple sclerosis patient group was slightly younger than the control group. Strong co-clustering of samples prepared in the same batch was shown by direct clustering with F measure, prompting a batch-effect correction. Multiple sclerosis patients had significantly lower normalized Chao1 diversity than controls, a result that suggests substantial peripheral T-cell clonal expansion.

Including cysteine and phenylalanine, the CDR3 has 15 amino acids. The CDR3 DNA has 45 bases and is translated from base 1. CDR1 and CDR2 (SEHNR, FQNEAQ) derive from the germline V gene (reference sequence). V is reduced by 5 bases and J by 0 bases, leaving a spacing of 14 bases between them. The source of this sequence is a girl aged 5 to 17 with multiple sclerosis. Source material: blood. The chain is assembled from TRBV7-9 and TRBJ2-7, with TRBD1 perhaps the D gene, on 6 matching bases. This receptor carries the CDR3 CASSPDSRSSYEQYF. The DNA is as follows: TGTGCCAGCAGCCCGGACAGTCGGAGCTCCTACGAGCAGTACTTC.